The rows below give T cell receptor beta chains drawn from one sample of a study of T cell responses to AZD1222 COVID-19 vaccine. Data came from immunoSEQ multiplex PCR; TCRdb stores just in-frame clones and leaves some out. The repertoire consists of 65,000 to 85,000 clones, with 75% to 85% occurring once and the leading ten covering 11% to 15%. The sample was peripheral blood, taken 28 days after the second AZD1222 dose. These receptors all come from an adult who received the AZD1222 COVID-19 vaccine. CDR3s include the opening cysteine and the closing phenylalanine or tryptophan. A D gene is named only where the DNA matches it firmly. Rows may omit the clone size; those that give it use once, few, many or a size class.

clone_size: once; d_call: .; v_call: TRBV19; j_call: TRBJ2-5; cdr3_nt: TGTGCCAGTAGTATGGGCAGGGGCCAAGAGACCCAGTACTTC; cdr3_aa: CASSMGRGQETQYF
clone_size: .; d_call: .; v_call: TRBV30; j_call: TRBJ2-3; cdr3_nt: TGTGCCTGGACCGACGGTACTAGCACAGATACGCAGTATTTT; cdr3_aa: CAWTDGTSTDTQYF
clone_size: .; d_call: .; v_call: TRBV18; j_call: TRBJ2-3; cdr3_nt: TGTGCCAGCTCACCCGGAGGGGCGGTAAGCACAGATACGCAGTATTTT; cdr3_aa: CASSPGGAVSTDTQYF
clone_size: .; d_call: .; v_call: TRBV7-2; j_call: TRBJ2-1; cdr3_nt: TGTGCCAGCAGCTTAGGGGCGTCAGCGGCCTACTCCTACAATGAGCAGTTCTTC; cdr3_aa: CASSLGASAAYSYNEQFF
clone_size: .; d_call: .; v_call: TRBV15; j_call: TRBJ1-5; cdr3_nt: TGTGCCACCAGGCGGCAGGGAAACAATCAGCCCCAGCATTTT; cdr3_aa: CATRRQGNNQPQHF
clone_size: .; d_call: .; v_call: TRBV5-4; j_call: TRBJ2-3; cdr3_nt: TGTGCCAGCAGCTTGTTCGGGGCGGATCCTCGAGCAGATACGCAGTATTTT; cdr3_aa: CASSLFGADPRADTQYF
clone_size: .; d_call: .; v_call: TRBV10-3; j_call: TRBJ2-7; cdr3_nt: TGTGCCATCAAAGGTGCAGACGAGCAGTACTTC; cdr3_aa: CAIKGADEQYF
clone_size: .; d_call: TRBD2; v_call: TRBV7-6; j_call: TRBJ2-1; cdr3_nt: TGTGCCAGCAGCACACGGACTAGCGGGGCCGTATACAATGAGCAGTTCTTC; cdr3_aa: CASSTRTSGAVYNEQFF
clone_size: .; d_call: TRBD1; v_call: TRBV7-9; j_call: TRBJ2-7; cdr3_nt: TGTGCCAGCAGCCCCAACCCGGGACAGGGGGCCTACGAGCAGTACTTC; cdr3_aa: CASSPNPGQGAYEQYF
clone_size: .; d_call: .; v_call: TRBV30; j_call: TRBJ1-6; cdr3_nt: TGTGCCTGGAGGACCTCCTCCTATAATTCACCCCTCCACTTT; cdr3_aa: CAWRTSSYNSPLHF
clone_size: few; d_call: TRBD2; v_call: TRBV5-7; j_call: TRBJ2-5; cdr3_nt: TGTGCCAGCAGCTTGGTTGGCGGGGGGGAGACCCAGTACTTC; cdr3_aa: CASSLVGGGETQYF
clone_size: .; d_call: .; v_call: TRBV6-1; j_call: TRBJ2-7; cdr3_nt: TGTGCCAGCAGTGGTATAACAGGATATTTCATTTCCTACGAGCAGTACTTC; cdr3_aa: CASSGITGYFISYEQYF
clone_size: .; d_call: .; v_call: TRBV7-9; j_call: TRBJ1-1; cdr3_nt: TGTGCCAGCAGCTTGGGAGGCCGAAGGAGGGCTGTTTTACGGCGAGCTTTCTTT; cdr3_aa: CASSLGGRRRAVLRRAFF
clone_size: once; d_call: TRBD1; v_call: TRBV6-5; j_call: TRBJ1-1; cdr3_nt: TGTGCCAGCAGGGACAGGGTGGCTGAAGCTTTCTTT; cdr3_aa: CASRDRVAEAFF
clone_size: .; d_call: .; v_call: TRBV5-5; j_call: TRBJ2-2; cdr3_nt: TGTGCCAGCAGCTTGATCACCGGGGAGCTGTTTTTT; cdr3_aa: CASSLITGELFF
clone_size: .; d_call: .; v_call: TRBV11-3; j_call: TRBJ2-1; cdr3_nt: TGTGCCAGCAGCTCACGGGCAGGGGTGGTGAATGAGCAGTTCTTC; cdr3_aa: CASSSRAGVVNEQFF
clone_size: few; d_call: TRBD1; v_call: TRBV5-1; j_call: TRBJ1-1; cdr3_nt: TGCGCCAGCAGCTTCAACCCCGGGACAGGGGTAACTGAAGCTTTCTTT; cdr3_aa: CASSFNPGTGVTEAFF
clone_size: .; d_call: TRBD1; v_call: TRBV7-9; j_call: TRBJ1-4; cdr3_nt: TGTGCCAGCAGCGTAAACAGGGGGATCAATGAAAAACTGTTTTTT; cdr3_aa: CASSVNRGINEKLFF
clone_size: .; d_call: TRBD2; v_call: TRBV19; j_call: TRBJ2-3; cdr3_nt: TGTGCCAGTAGTTATTGGGCTAGCGGGGAAGGCACAGATACGCAGTATTTT; cdr3_aa: CASSYWASGEGTDTQYF
clone_size: .; d_call: .; v_call: TRBV27; j_call: TRBJ2-3; cdr3_nt: TGTGCCAGCAGTTTGGGTGGTAGGGGGGTTCGGGCCACAGATACGCAGTATTTT; cdr3_aa: CASSLGGRGVRATDTQYF
clone_size: .; d_call: .; v_call: TRBV19; j_call: TRBJ1-2; cdr3_nt: TGTGCCAGTAGTATCGGGGCAGGGAACTATGGCTACACCTTC; cdr3_aa: CASSIGAGNYGYTF
clone_size: .; d_call: .; v_call: TRBV6-2/TRBV6-3; j_call: TRBJ2-3; cdr3_nt: TGTGCCAGCAGTTACCAACCCGAAGCCACAGATACGCAGTATTTT; cdr3_aa: CASSYQPEATDTQYF
clone_size: .; d_call: .; v_call: TRBV5-1; j_call: TRBJ2-7; cdr3_nt: TGCGCCAGCGCACACTCACAGGGATTGATTGTGGGCGAGCAGTACTTC; cdr3_aa: CASAHSQGLIVGEQYF
clone_size: .; d_call: .; v_call: TRBV12-5; j_call: TRBJ1-5; cdr3_nt: TGTGCTAGTGGTCCCTGTTGCCGTCAACGGGGCAATCAGCCCCAGCATTTT; cdr3_aa: CASGPCCRQRGNQPQHF
clone_size: .; d_call: .; v_call: TRBV4-2; j_call: TRBJ2-5; cdr3_nt: TGTGCCAGCAGCCAAGATCGCGGTAGCGCGGCTACCCAGTACTTC; cdr3_aa: CASSQDRGSAATQYF
clone_size: .; d_call: .; v_call: TRBV19; j_call: TRBJ2-2; cdr3_nt: TGTGCCAGTACAGTCCGTAACACCGGGGAGCTGTTTTTT; cdr3_aa: CASTVRNTGELFF
clone_size: .; d_call: .; v_call: TRBV6-1; j_call: TRBJ1-2; cdr3_nt: TGTGCCAGCAGTGAGGCTGGTGACTATGGCTACACCTTC; cdr3_aa: CASSEAGDYGYTF
clone_size: .; d_call: TRBD2; v_call: TRBV10-3; j_call: TRBJ2-7; cdr3_nt: TGTGCCATCAATGGAGCGGGGGGGCCGCGGGAGCAGTACTTC; cdr3_aa: CAINGAGGPREQYF
clone_size: .; d_call: .; v_call: TRBV5-4; j_call: TRBJ2-7; cdr3_nt: TGTGCCAGCAGCAGGACAACGACCCCCTCCGGAGAGCAGTACTTC; cdr3_aa: CASSRTTTPSGEQYF
clone_size: .; d_call: .; v_call: TRBV5-6; j_call: TRBJ1-1; cdr3_nt: TGTGCCAGCAGCTTGGGTACAGGGTACAACACTGAAGCTTTCTTT; cdr3_aa: CASSLGTGYNTEAFF
clone_size: once; d_call: .; v_call: TRBV10-1; j_call: TRBJ2-5; cdr3_nt: TGCGCCAGCAGTAAGGACAGAAAGCAAGAGACCCAGTACTTC; cdr3_aa: CASSKDRKQETQYF
clone_size: .; d_call: .; v_call: TRBV6-5; j_call: TRBJ1-1; cdr3_nt: TGTGCCAGCAGAAAGCGGGACGCATTGACTGAAGCTTTCTTT; cdr3_aa: CASRKRDALTEAFF
clone_size: .; d_call: .; v_call: TRBV7-2; j_call: TRBJ1-6; cdr3_nt: TGTGCCAGCAGCTTCGGGCACGAGAATTCACCCCTCCACTTT; cdr3_aa: CASSFGHENSPLHF
clone_size: many; d_call: TRBD1; v_call: TRBV7-3; j_call: TRBJ2-7; cdr3_nt: TGTGCCAGCAGTACAGGGGTTGGCAGCTCCTACGAGCAGTACTTC; cdr3_aa: CASSTGVGSSYEQYF
clone_size: once; d_call: .; v_call: TRBV6-5; j_call: TRBJ1-5; cdr3_nt: TGTGCCAGCAGTTACTCCGAGGGCAAGGGGCCCCAGCATTTT; cdr3_aa: CASSYSEGKGPQHF
clone_size: .; d_call: TRBD1; v_call: TRBV7-9; j_call: TRBJ1-2; cdr3_nt: TGTGCCAGCAGCATAGACAGGGGGACAAACTATGGCTACACCTTC; cdr3_aa: CASSIDRGTNYGYTF
clone_size: .; d_call: TRBD1; v_call: TRBV7-9; j_call: TRBJ2-3; cdr3_nt: TGTGCCAGCAGCTCAGGACAGGGTCGGACAGATACGCAGTATTTT; cdr3_aa: CASSSGQGRTDTQYF
clone_size: .; d_call: .; v_call: TRBV11-2; j_call: TRBJ1-1; cdr3_nt: TGTGCCAGCAGCTTAGAAGGGACCTTTTTTGAAGCTTTCTTT; cdr3_aa: CASSLEGTFFEAFF
clone_size: .; d_call: .; v_call: TRBV5-1; j_call: TRBJ2-7; cdr3_nt: TGCGCCAGCAGGTCCTGGGGCGAGGGAAACGCCTACGAGCAGTACTTC; cdr3_aa: CASRSWGEGNAYEQYF
clone_size: .; d_call: .; v_call: TRBV19; j_call: TRBJ1-4; cdr3_nt: TGTGCCAGTAGTATCAGGACCCAGGGGGAAAAACTGTTTTTT; cdr3_aa: CASSIRTQGEKLFF
clone_size: .; d_call: .; v_call: TRBV19; j_call: TRBJ2-7; cdr3_nt: TGTGCCAGTAGTATAGATCTATTGGAGACGCCCAGAGCGAAGGGGTTCTACGAGCAGTACTTC; cdr3_aa: CASSIDLLETPRAKGFYEQYF
clone_size: .; d_call: .; v_call: TRBV20-1; j_call: TRBJ1-2; cdr3_nt: TGCAGCAGACCAGGGGCGGGTGGCTACACCTTC; cdr3_aa: CSRPGAGGYTF
clone_size: many; d_call: .; v_call: TRBV27; j_call: TRBJ2-2; cdr3_nt: TGTGCCAGCAGTCTCCGTGTAACCGGGGAGCTGTTTTTT; cdr3_aa: CASSLRVTGELFF
clone_size: .; d_call: .; v_call: TRBV19; j_call: TRBJ2-1; cdr3_nt: TGTGCCAGTAGTATGGGAACTGAGCAGTTCTTC; cdr3_aa: CASSMGTEQFF
clone_size: .; d_call: TRBD1; v_call: TRBV19; j_call: TRBJ1-2; cdr3_nt: TGTGCCAGTAGTACATACAGGGGCGGCTACACCTTC; cdr3_aa: CASSTYRGGYTF
clone_size: .; d_call: TRBD2; v_call: TRBV10-3; j_call: TRBJ2-5; cdr3_nt: TGTGCCATCAGTGACCAGCGGGGGCCACAAGAGACCCAGTACTTC; cdr3_aa: CAISDQRGPQETQYF
clone_size: .; d_call: TRBD1; v_call: TRBV30; j_call: TRBJ2-3; cdr3_nt: TGTGCCTGGAGAAGACAGGGGGCAGATACGCAGTATTTT; cdr3_aa: CAWRRQGADTQYF
clone_size: .; d_call: .; v_call: TRBV20-1; j_call: TRBJ1-1; cdr3_nt: TGCAGCGCAAATCAGGGCCCTGAAGCTTTCTTT; cdr3_aa: CSANQGPEAFF
clone_size: .; d_call: .; v_call: TRBV7-2; j_call: TRBJ2-1; cdr3_nt: TGTGCCAGCAGCTTATCGGGGGCCTATGAGCAGTTCTTC; cdr3_aa: CASSLSGAYEQFF
clone_size: .; d_call: TRBD1; v_call: TRBV6-5; j_call: TRBJ1-2; cdr3_nt: TGTGCCAGCAGAAATTCGGGACAGGGGCGCGATGGCTACACCTTC; cdr3_aa: CASRNSGQGRDGYTF
clone_size: once; d_call: TRBD1; v_call: TRBV5-1; j_call: TRBJ1-1; cdr3_nt: TGCGCCAGCAGCTTGTCGGGACAGGGTGGCACTGAAGCTTTCTTT; cdr3_aa: CASSLSGQGGTEAFF
clone_size: .; d_call: TRBD2; v_call: TRBV27; j_call: TRBJ2-1; cdr3_nt: TGTGCCAGCGTGCGGGGGGACTCATACAATGAGCAGTTCTTC; cdr3_aa: CASVRGDSYNEQFF